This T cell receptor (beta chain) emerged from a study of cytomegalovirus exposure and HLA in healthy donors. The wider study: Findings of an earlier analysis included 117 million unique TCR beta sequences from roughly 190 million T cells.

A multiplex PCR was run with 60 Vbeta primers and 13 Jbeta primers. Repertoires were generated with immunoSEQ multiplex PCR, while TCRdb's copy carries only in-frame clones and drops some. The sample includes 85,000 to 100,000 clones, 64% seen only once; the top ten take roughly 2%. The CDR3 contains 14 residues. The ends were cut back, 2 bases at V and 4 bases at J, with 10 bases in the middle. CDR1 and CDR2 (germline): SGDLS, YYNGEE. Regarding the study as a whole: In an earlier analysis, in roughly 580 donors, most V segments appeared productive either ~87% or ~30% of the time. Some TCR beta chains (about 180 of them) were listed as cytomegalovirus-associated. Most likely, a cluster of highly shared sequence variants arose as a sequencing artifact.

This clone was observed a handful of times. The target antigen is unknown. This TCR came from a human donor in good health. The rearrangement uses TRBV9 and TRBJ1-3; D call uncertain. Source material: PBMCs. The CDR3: CASSVDSVGNTIYF. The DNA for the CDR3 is TGTGCCAGCAGCGTCGACTCTGTAGGAAACACCATATATTTT.